One and the same sample provided the 14 T cell receptor beta chains below, sequenced in a study of blood T cells in healthy people across ages. With a J-beta primer mix and a sample-barcoded 5' primer, a second PCR ran about 7 to 12 cycles. TCRdb recomputed calls from the 5' RACE reads with MiXCR, one row per CDR3 protein. This repertoire shows 980,000 or so distinct CDR3 sequences, 45% to 50% found once; its top ten account for 10% to 15%. Sequenced input: blood. The receptors stem from a man under 40 in good health.

The chain employs TRBV4-1 and TRBJ1-1, with TRBD1 matching 9 bases. The CDR3 has 16 amino acids. V lost 0 bases, J lost 2 bases, and 4 bases stayed unmatched. Germline V gives CDR1 MGHRA, CDR2 YSYEKL. The CDR3 here is CASSQEYRGRNTEAFF. CDR3 coding DNA: TGCGCCAGCAGCCAAGAGTACAGGGGGCGTAACACTGAAGCTTTCTTT.

CDR3 amino acids: CASSLGYSGANVLTF. CDR3 nucleotide sequence: TGTGCCAGCAGCTTAGGATACTCTGGGGCCAACGTCCTGACTTTC. The gene calls are TRBV11-2 and TRBJ2-6; D gene ambiguous. Germline lookup yields CDR1 SGHAT and CDR2 FQNNGV. V lost 1 base to trimming and J lost 0 bases, with 4 bases between them. This CDR3 is built from 15 residues.

The gene calls are TRBV21-1 and TRBJ2-7; TRBD1 reflects the table's D call only, with no check against the DNA. TRBV21-1 is classified as a pseudogene. The length of the CDR3 is 15 residues. In DNA form, the CDR3 reads TGTGCCAGCAGGCAACCACAGGGATTGACCTACGAGCAGTACTTC. Translation gives CASRQPQGLTYEQYF.

The CDR3 region is CASSLSGGLSYEQYF. In nucleotides, the CDR3 is TGTGCCAGCAGCCTCAGCGGGGGGCTTTCCTACGAGCAGTACTTC. The rearrangement joins TRBV12-3 or TRBV12-4 to TRBJ2-7, with 9 bases aligning to TRBD2. This CDR3 region has 15 residues. V shed 6 bases, J shed 1 base, and the junction held 7 bases outside the gene matches.

The gene calls are TRBV5-1 and TRBJ2-5, with D possibly being TRBD1 (5 bases). The V gene's germline CDR1 is SGHRS and CDR2 YFSETQ. The CDR3 extends over 13 amino acids. Between the trimmed V and J ends, which lost 2 bases and 7 bases, there was a span of 12 bases. The CDR3 region is CASSFSREGTQYF. Written as DNA, the CDR3 is TGCGCCAGCAGCTTCTCCAGGGAAGGGACCCAGTACTTC.

The V call is TRBV11-2, the J call TRBJ2-5; the match to TRBD1 covers 9 bases. The J call could be wrong; TRBJ2-7 is a better fit for the DNA end. This CDR3 has 15 amino acids. Germline V CDR1 and CDR2: SGHAT, FQNNGV. Here the CDR3 DNA reads TGTGCCAGCAGCTTAGGGACAGGGGTTGACTACGAGCAGTACTTC. Residues: CASSLGTGVDYEQYF.

The rearrangement uses TRBV7-2 and TRBJ2-3, with D tentatively TRBD2 (6 bases). This CDR3 has 18 residues. The germline V gene encodes CDR1 SGHTA and CDR2 FQGNSA. V was pared by 1 base and J by 4 bases, with 21 bases between. CDR3 DNA sequence: TGTGCCAGCAGCTTAGTGCAAGGACTGGGAGGATTCGCAGATACGCAGTATTTT. This encodes CASSLVQGLGGFADTQYF.

The V call is TRBV10-3, the J call TRBJ2-7, with D perhaps given as TRBD1 or TRBD2 (5 bases each). CDR3 length: 15 residues. The germline V gene has CDR1 ENHRY and CDR2 SYGVKD. Trimming left V 5 bases short and J 2 bases short, with 16 bases between. The CDR3 coding sequence is TGTGCCATCAGTCCGGGTCAAAGGGGACCCTACGAGCAGTACTTC. It translates to CAISPGQRGPYEQYF.

This clonotype was counted between two and nine times. The gene calls are TRBV6-2 or TRBV6-3 and TRBJ2-1; 7 bases are shared with TRBD1. J was trimmed by 5 bases and V by 8 bases; bases with no gene match: 3. Looked up from germline, CDR1 is MNHEY and CDR2 is SVGEGT. The CDR3 covers 12 residues. DNA for the CDR3: TGTGCCAGCGGGACAGTGAACAATGAGCAGTTCTTC. Its protein product is CASGTVNNEQFF.

This clonotype was recorded a few times. Here the CDR3 DNA reads TGCAGTGCTTTTCCGACAGATACGCAGTATTTT. Protein sequence: CSAFPTDTQYF. The chain recombines TRBV20-1 with TRBJ2-3; D remains unclear. Germline CDR1 and CDR2: DFQATT and SNEGSKA (reference sequence). Deletions cut 5 bases from V and 3 bases from J, with 6 bases between. This CDR3 has 11 amino acids.

V is TRBV5-6 and J is TRBJ1-1; D is ambiguous. Deletions cut 0 bases from V and 6 bases from J, with 9 bases between. Germline lookup yields CDR1 SGHDT and CDR2 YYEEEE. The CDR3 is 13 amino acids. CDR3 protein: CASSLVTLPEAFF. For the CDR3, the DNA is TGTGCCAGCAGCTTGGTAACACTCCCTGAAGCTTTCTTT.

This clonotype turned up a few times. The chain joins TRBV6-1 to TRBJ2-1; D gene unclear. V was shortened by 6 bases and J by 0 bases, with 18 bases between the two germline ends. Germline V gene data show CDR1 as MNHNS and CDR2 as SASEGT. This CDR3 is built from 17 residues. This CDR3 reads CASRPRQAGSSYNEQFF. The DNA of the CDR3 is TGTGCCAGCAGACCTCGGCAGGCAGGTAGCTCCTACAATGAGCAGTTCTTC.

The CDR3 reads CASSLQGRVNEQFF. The CDR3 coding sequence is TGTGCCAGCAGTTTACAGGGAAGAGTCAATGAGCAGTTCTTC. The J gene is TRBJ2-1, the V gene TRBV27, with TRBD1 as a possible D gene (5 bases). This CDR3 contains 14 residues. Between the trimmed V and J ends, which lost 2 bases and 6 bases, there was a span of 11 bases. Germline V gene lookup returns CDR1 MNHEY and CDR2 SMNVEV (reference sequence).

This clonotype was detected only a few times. The chain is built from TRBV3-1 and TRBJ2-1, with D possibly called TRBD1 or TRBD2 (5 bases each). The CDR3 is 12 amino acids. In germline, CDR1 is LGHDT, CDR2 YNNKEL (reference sequence). The V end was cut by 0 bases, the J end by 11 bases, with 8 bases between. Here the CDR3 reads CASSQEWGKQFF. CDR3 DNA sequence: TGTGCCAGCAGCCAAGAGTGGGGGAAGCAGTTCTTC.